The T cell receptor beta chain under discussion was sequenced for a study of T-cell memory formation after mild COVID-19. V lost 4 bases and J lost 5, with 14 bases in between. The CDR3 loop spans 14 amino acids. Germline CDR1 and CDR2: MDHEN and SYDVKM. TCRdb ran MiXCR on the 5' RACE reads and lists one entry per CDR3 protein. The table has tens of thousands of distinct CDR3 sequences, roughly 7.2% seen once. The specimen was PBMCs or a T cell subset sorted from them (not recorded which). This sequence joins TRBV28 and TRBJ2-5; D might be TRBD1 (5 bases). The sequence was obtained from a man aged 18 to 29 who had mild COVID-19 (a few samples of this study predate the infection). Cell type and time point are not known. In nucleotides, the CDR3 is TGTGCCAGCAGTTCCCCCCAGGGTGTGGAGACCCAGTACTTC. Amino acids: CASSSPQGVETQYF.